This TCR beta chain is from a study of blood T cell repertoires in COVID-19. Study context: Material from acute and convalescent COVID-19 was sourced from the United States, Italy and Spain. Sources were T cells, B-cell-depleted T cells, or PBMCs; the material itself was cDNA or gDNA.

In the original workflow: Amplifying reference gene primers gave estimates of nucleated cell counts. The table came from immunoSEQ multiplex PCR; TCRdb's copy has only in-frame clones and leaves some out. The V and J calls and the clone size are those of that table, but D and trimming were determined from the DNA. The sample consists of 180,000 or so clones, more than 70% of them appearing once. Trimming left V 5 bases short and J 1 base short, with 11 bases between. The germline gives CDR1 MDHEN, CDR2 SYDVKM. This CDR3 has 14 residues. The rearrangement joins TRBV28 to TRBJ1-1; the D is unclear. This clonotype was obtained from a person aged 65 to 85 with COVID-19, enrolled during active disease. The sequenced sample consisted of peripheral blood. The CDR3: CASSPSPQNTEAFF. Written as DNA, the CDR3 is TGTGCCAGCAGTCCCAGTCCCCAGAACACTGAAGCTTTCTTT.